The clone carrying this T cell receptor (beta chain) was seen repeatedly, ten times or more. This CDR3 spans 13 amino acids. Trimming took 7 bases from V and 4 from J, leaving 13 bases between them. The germline gives CDR1 MNHNS, CDR2 SASEGT. The sample comes from a study of patients and donors after allogeneic stem cell transplantation. TCRdb redid the calling of the RT-PCR reads with MiXCR, one entry per CDR3 protein. The table shows approximately 430,000 distinct CDR3 sequences, with 16% occurring only once. This sequence originates from a human donor who was either an allogeneic HSCT recipient or a stem cell or donor lymphocyte infusion donor (not recorded which). It is not recorded whose cells these are; they may come from a transplant donor. The sequencing input was blood, either unsorted or a sorted T cell fraction (not recorded which). The gene calls are TRBV6-1 and TRBJ1-1; D possibly corresponds to TRBD1 (5 bases). CDR3 sequence reads: CASTYGGGTEAFF. The CDR3 nucleotides read TGTGCCAGCACCTACGGGGGGGGCACTGAAGCTTTCTTT.